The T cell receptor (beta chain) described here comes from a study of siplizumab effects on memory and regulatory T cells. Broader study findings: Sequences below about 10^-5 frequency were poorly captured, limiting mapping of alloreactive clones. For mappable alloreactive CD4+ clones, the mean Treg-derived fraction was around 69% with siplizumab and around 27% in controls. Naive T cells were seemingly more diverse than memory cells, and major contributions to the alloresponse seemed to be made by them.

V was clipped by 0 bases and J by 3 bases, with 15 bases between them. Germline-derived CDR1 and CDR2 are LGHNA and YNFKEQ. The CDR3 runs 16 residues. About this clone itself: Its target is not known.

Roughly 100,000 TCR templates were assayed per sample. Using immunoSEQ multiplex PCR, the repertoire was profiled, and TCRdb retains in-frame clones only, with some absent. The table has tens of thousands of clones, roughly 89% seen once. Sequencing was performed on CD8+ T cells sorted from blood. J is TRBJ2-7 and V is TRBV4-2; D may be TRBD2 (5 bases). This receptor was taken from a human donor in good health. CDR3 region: CASSQEQAVPLYEQYF. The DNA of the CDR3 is TGTGCCAGCAGCCAAGAGCAAGCGGTTCCACTCTACGAGCAGTACTTC.